This passage covers 4 T cell receptor beta chains from one sample sequenced in a study of human T cells and chemical hapten exposure. MiXCR was run by TCRdb on the RACE reads, yielding one entry per CDR3 protein. The sample lists about 49,000 distinct CDR3 sequences; around 9.3% were seen once. Stated time point: patch test 1, 2 weeks after DPC sensitization. Treatment indicated: therapeutic diphenylcyclopropenone sensitization with weekly scalp DPC. The sample was whole blood, taken in connection with sensitization to the hapten diphenylcyclopropenone (DPC). The source is a woman in her forties or fifties with alopecia areata. Some clones in this sample may be carry-over from other donors' samples.

This clonotype came up many times. This chain joins TRBV6-5 and TRBJ1-1; D is ambiguous. Germline V gene lookup returns CDR1 MNHEY and CDR2 SVGAGI. The V gene lost 6 bases and the J gene lost 4 bases, with 12 bases spanning the gap. This CDR3 spans 13 amino acids. CDR3 amino acids: CASRPEGRTEAFF. CDR3 DNA sequence: TGTGCCAGCAGACCCGAGGGTCGCACTGAAGCTTTCTTT.

In its sample, this clonotype was seen many times. CDR3 amino acids: CASSEAPNTRFSGANVLTF. The CDR3 DNA is TGTGCCAGCAGCGAGGCCCCGAACACCCGCTTTTCTGGGGCCAACGTCCTGACTTTC. V is TRBV9 and J is TRBJ2-6; D remains unclear. This CDR3 is 19 amino acids long. Germline V gene lookup returns CDR1 SGDLS and CDR2 YYNGEE. V lost 3 bases, J lost 1 base, and 20 bases lay in between.

This clonotype was seen repeatedly, ten times or more. The chain couples TRBV2 to TRBJ2-1, with 8 bases aligning to TRBD1. The CDR3 sequence is 15 residues long. The germline V gene encodes CDR1 SNHLY and CDR2 FYNNEI. Trimming cost V 9 bases and J 5 bases; bases outside gene matches: 12. The CDR3, as DNA: TGTGCCAGTAGACCCAGGGGGCTTTTGGACAATGAGCAGTTCTTC. Encoded protein: CASRPRGLLDNEQFF. The variable domain in full, with the rest retrieved from reference TRBV2 and TRBJ2-1, is EPEVTQTPSHQVTQMGQEVILRCVPISNHLYFYWYRQILGQKVEFLVSFYNNEISEKSEIFDDQFSVERPDGSNFTLKIRSTKLEDSAMYFCASRPRGLLDNEQFFGPGTRLTVL.

This clonotype was counted many times. The rearrangement links TRBV28 to TRBJ2-5, with 12 bases fitting TRBD1. CDR1 and CDR2 (germline): MDHEN, SYDVKM. This CDR3 contains 16 residues. Germline trimming cut 6 bases from V and 3 bases from J; bases unmatched to any gene: 8. The CDR3 coding sequence is TGTGCCAGCAGCAATCCGGGACAGGGGGCAAAAGAGACCCAGTACTTC. This codes for CASSNPGQGAKETQYF.